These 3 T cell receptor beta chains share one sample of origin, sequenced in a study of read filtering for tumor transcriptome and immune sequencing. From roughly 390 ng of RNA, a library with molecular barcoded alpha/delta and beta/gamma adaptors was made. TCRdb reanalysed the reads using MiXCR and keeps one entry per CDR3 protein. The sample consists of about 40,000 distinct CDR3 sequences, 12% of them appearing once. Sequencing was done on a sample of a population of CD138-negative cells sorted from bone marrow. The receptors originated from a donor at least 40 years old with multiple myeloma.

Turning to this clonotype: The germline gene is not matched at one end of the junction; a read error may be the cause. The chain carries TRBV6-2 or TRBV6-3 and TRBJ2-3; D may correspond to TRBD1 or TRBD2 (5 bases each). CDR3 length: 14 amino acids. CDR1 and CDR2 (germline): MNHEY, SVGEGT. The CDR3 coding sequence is TGTGCCAGCAGTTGGGACGGCTACGCAGATACGCAGTACTTT. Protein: CASSWDGYADTQYF.

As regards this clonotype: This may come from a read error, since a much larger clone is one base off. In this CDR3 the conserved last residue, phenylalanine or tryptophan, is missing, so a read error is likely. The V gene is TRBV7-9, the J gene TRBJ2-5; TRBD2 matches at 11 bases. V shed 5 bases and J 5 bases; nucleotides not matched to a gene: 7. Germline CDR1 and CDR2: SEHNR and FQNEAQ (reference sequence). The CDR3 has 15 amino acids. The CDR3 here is CASSPGSGGGETQYL. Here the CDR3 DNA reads TGTGCCAGCAGCCCCGGTAGCGGGGGGGGTGAGACCCAGTACCTC.

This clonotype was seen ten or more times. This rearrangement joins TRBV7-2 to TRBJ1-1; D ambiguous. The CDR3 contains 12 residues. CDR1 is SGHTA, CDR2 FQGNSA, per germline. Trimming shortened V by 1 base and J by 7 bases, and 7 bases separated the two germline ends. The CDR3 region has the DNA TGTGCCAGCAGCTTAGGACGTTTTGAAGCTTTCTTT. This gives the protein CASSLGRFEAFF.